The table lists the clone carrying this TCR beta chain with a few counts. The sort gate was single viable CD3+CD4+CD8-CD45RO+ cells for memory CD4+ T cells. CMV serostatus came from serum IgG against pp150, pp28, p38, p52. This sample was included in a study of memory CD4+ T cells and cytomegalovirus serostatus. Some clones are missing from TCRdb's copy, which holds only in-frame ones; the method was immunoSEQ multiplex PCR. The sample carries 40,000 to 45,000 clones, roughly three quarters recorded once. Germline CDR1 is SGHRS and CDR2 is YFSETQ. Trimming removed 0 bases from V and 1 base from J; junction bases left unmatched: 5. The CDR3 covers 16 residues.

The receptor comes from an adult in good health and CMV-seronegative. The material sequenced was memory CD4+ T cells from blood. The V and J genes are TRBV5-1 and TRBJ1-1; TRBD1 matches at 8 bases. The CDR3 reads CASSLGPGTGNTEAFF. CDR3 nucleotide sequence: TGCGCCAGCAGCTTGGGCCCCGGGACAGGGAACACTGAAGCTTTCTTT.